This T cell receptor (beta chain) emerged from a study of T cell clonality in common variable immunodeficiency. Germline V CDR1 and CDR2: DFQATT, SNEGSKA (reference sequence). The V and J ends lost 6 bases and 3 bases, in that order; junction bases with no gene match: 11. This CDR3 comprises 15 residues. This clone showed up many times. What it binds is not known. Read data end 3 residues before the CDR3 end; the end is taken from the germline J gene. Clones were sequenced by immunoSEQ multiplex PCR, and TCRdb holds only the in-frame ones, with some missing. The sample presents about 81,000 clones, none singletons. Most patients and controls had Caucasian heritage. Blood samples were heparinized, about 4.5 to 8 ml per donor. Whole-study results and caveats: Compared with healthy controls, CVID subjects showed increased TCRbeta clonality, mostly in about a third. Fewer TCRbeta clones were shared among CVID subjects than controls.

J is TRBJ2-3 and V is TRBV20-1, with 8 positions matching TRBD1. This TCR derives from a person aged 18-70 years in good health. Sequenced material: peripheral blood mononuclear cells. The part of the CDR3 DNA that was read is TGCAGTGCACCCCCCTGGACAGGGCGGACAGATACG. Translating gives CSAPPWTGRTDT. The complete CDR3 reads CSAPPWTGRTDTQYF.